A single sample is the source of the 30 T cell receptor beta chains below, sequenced in a study of shared clonotypes between healthy human individuals. TCRdb's copy holds only in-frame clones and misses some; the assay was immunoSEQ multiplex PCR. The sample consists of millions of clones, 90% to 95% of them appearing once. The sequenced material came from naive CD4+ T cells sorted from blood. Documented subset: CD45RA+ positively selected. The receptors shown here come from a man between 18 and 29 years old in good health.

The chain combines TRBV18 with TRBJ1-2; D unresolved. This CDR3 has 14 residues. Per germline, CDR1 KGHSH and CDR2 LQKENI. The V end lost 3 bases, the J end lost 6 bases, and 14 bases lay between the germline ends. CDR3 region: CASSPPGQSDGYTF. CDR3 in DNA: TGTGCCAGCTCACCTCCGGGCCAGTCAGATGGCTACACCTTC.

The rearrangement uses TRBV10-1 and TRBJ1-1, with 7 bases fitting TRBD1. The CDR3 has 19 residues. Per germline, CDR1 WNHNN and CDR2 SYGVQD (reference sequence). The J segment lost 1 base and the V segment lost 8 bases, leaving 22 bases of the junction unmatched. As DNA, the CDR3 is TGCGCCAGCCTCCTCCTCCGGGACAGCATGATTATGGGGAACACTGAAGCTTTCTTT. Amino acid sequence: CASLLLRDSMIMGNTEAFF.

Comment on this clone: This same CDR3 is encoded by further DNA sequences in the sample. The V call is TRBV5-1, the J call TRBJ2-3; possibly TRBD2 for D (6 bases). The CDR3 runs to 14 residues. In germline, CDR1 is SGHRS, CDR2 YFSETQ. Trimming shortened V by 4 bases and J by 0 bases, and 9 bases separated the two germline ends. The CDR3 DNA follows: TGCGCCAGCAGCCTGGACTATAGCACAGATACGCAGTATTTT. It encodes CASSLDYSTDTQYF. Full variable domain (outside the CDR3, taken from reference TRBV5-1 and TRBJ2-3): KAGVTQTPRYLIKTRGQQVTLSCSPISGHRSVSWYQQTPGQGLQFLFEYFSETQRNKGNFPGRFSGRQFSNSRSEMNVSTLELGDSALYLCASSLDYSTDTQYFGPGTRLTVL.

This clone was observed a single time. J is TRBJ1-1 and V is TRBV7-2; the D is unclear. The CDR3 consists of 14 residues. V lost 1 base to trimming and J lost 5 bases, with 11 bases between them. Germline V gene lookup returns CDR1 SGHTA and CDR2 FQGNSA. The chain's CDR3 is CASSLGAGTTEAFF. The CDR3 DNA follows: TGTGCCAGCAGCTTAGGGGCGGGAACAACTGAAGCTTTCTTT.

A word on this clone: A much more abundant neighbour one base away suggests this may be a read error. Other nucleotide sequences from this sample produce the same CDR3. The chain recombines TRBV2 with TRBJ1-5; D is ambiguous. The CDR3 is 13 residues long. V lost 2 bases, J lost 2 bases, and 4 bases lay in between. CDR1 SNHLY and CDR2 FYNNEI come from the germline V gene. The CDR3 sequence is CASSEFRNQPQHF. CDR3 in DNA: TGTGCCAGCAGTGAATTCCGCAATCAGCCCCAGCATTTT.

This chain uses TRBV4-3 with TRBJ2-1, with D perhaps assigned TRBD1 or TRBD2 (6 bases each). CDR1 is LGHNA and CDR2 is YSLEER in the germline V gene. V was shortened by 2 bases and J by 7 bases, with 15 bases between the two germline ends. The CDR3 sequence is 15 residues long. The CDR3 region has the DNA TGCGCCAGCAGCCAAATAGGGGGGAGTCAGAATGAGCAGTTCTTC. Its protein is CASSQIGGSQNEQFF.

The CDR3 spells CASSLGPTEQETQYF. In DNA form, the CDR3 reads TGTGCCAGCAGCTTAGGCCCGACGGAACAAGAGACCCAGTACTTC. The chain joins TRBV7-3 to TRBJ2-5; no definite D call. CDR1 is SGHTA and CDR2 is FQGTGA in the germline V gene. Trimming took 2 bases from V and 2 from J, leaving 12 bases between them. The CDR3 is 15 amino acids. Supplemented by reference TRBV7-3 and TRBJ2-5, the full variable domain reads GAGVSQTPSNKVTEKGKYVELRCDPISGHTALYWYRQSLGQGPEFLIYFQGTGAADDSGLPNDRFFAVRPEGSVSTLKIQRTERGDSAVYLCASSLGPTEQETQYFGPGTRLLVL.

About this clone: Other DNA sequences within the sample encode an identical CDR3. V usage is TRBV18 and J usage is TRBJ2-2, with TRBD2 identical over 12 bases. The V gene end was trimmed by 3 bases and the J gene end by 3 bases; junction bases not matched to a gene: 2. In germline, CDR1 is KGHSH, CDR2 LQKENI. The CDR3 consists of 16 residues. CDR3 coding DNA: TGTGCCAGCTCACCCAGACTAGCGGGAGACACCGGGGAGCTGTTTTTT. Residues: CASSPRLAGDTGELFF.

The gene calls are TRBV10-3 and TRBJ2-2, with 7 bases lining up with TRBD1. In germline, CDR1 is ENHRY, CDR2 SYGVKD. With 6 bases clipped from V and 2 bases from J, the junction kept 3 bases outside the gene matches. CDR3 length: 14 residues. CDR3 nucleotide sequence: TGTGCCATCAGCCGGGACAGCAACACCGGGGAGCTGTTTTTT. This encodes CAISRDSNTGELFF.

The gene calls are TRBV29-1 and TRBJ1-1; D is perhaps TRBD1 (5 bases). The CDR3 consists of 15 residues. Germline CDR1 reads SQVTM; CDR2 reads ANQGSEA. V lost 7 bases, J lost 2 bases, and 20 bases lay in between. The DNA for the CDR3 is TGCAGCGCGCAGCCGGAGGGACGGCCAAACACTGAAGCTTTCTTT. Translation gives CSAQPEGRPNTEAFF. The complete variable domain, with remaining parts taken from reference TRBV29-1 and TRBJ1-1, reads SAVISQKPSRDICQRGTSLTIQCQVDSQVTMMFWYRQQPGQSLTLIATANQGSEATYESGFVIDKFPISRPNLTFSTLTVSNMSPEDSSIYLCSAQPEGRPNTEAFFGQGTRLTVV.

The V and J genes are TRBV7-2 and TRBJ2-7, with 11 bases identical to TRBD2. The CDR3 is 15 residues long. The V segment lost 3 bases and the J segment 2 bases; nucleotides outside the gene matches: 3. In germline, CDR1 is SGHTA, CDR2 FQGNSA. CDR3 protein: CASSLVAGGPYEQYF. In DNA form, the CDR3 reads TGTGCCAGCAGCTTGGTAGCGGGGGGGCCCTACGAGCAGTACTTC.

This chain links TRBV6-5 with TRBJ1-4; D remains unclear. Germline V gene lookup returns CDR1 MNHEY and CDR2 SVGAGI. The CDR3 consists of 16 residues. V dropped 0 bases and J dropped 1 base, with 9 bases sitting between them. The CDR3 nucleotides read TGTGCCAGCAGTTACTCGGGTCTGGGAACTAATGAAAAACTGTTTTTT. It translates to CASSYSGLGTNEKLFF.

On this clone: Other DNA sequences in this specimen translate into the identical CDR3. The genes are TRBV20-1 and TRBJ2-3; the D is unclear. CDR1 is DFQATT, CDR2 SNEGSKA, per germline (reference sequence). Between the trimmed V and J ends, which lost 5 bases and 2 bases, there was a span of 5 bases. The CDR3 runs 11 residues. The CDR3 nucleotides are TGCAGTGCTTCAACCACAGATACGCAGTATTTT. As protein: CSASTTDTQYF.

This clone appeared a single time. The chain links TRBV5-6 to TRBJ2-7; 11 nucleotides align to TRBD2. CDR3 length equals 14 residues. V shed 3 bases, J shed 7 bases, and the junction held 6 bases outside the gene matches. The germline V gene has CDR1 SGHDT and CDR2 YYEEEE. DNA of the CDR3: TGTGCCAGCAGCTCGGGACTAGCGGTGAGGGAGCAGTACTTC. Protein: CASSSGLAVREQYF.

As for this clone: The same CDR3 is also encoded by other DNA sequences in this sample. The V and J genes are TRBV2 and TRBJ1-1, with D possibly being TRBD1 (5 bases). Germline assignment: CDR1 SNHLY and CDR2 FYNNEI. The CDR3 has 13 amino acids. With 4 bases removed from V and 1 base from J, the gap between germline ends came to 7 bases. CDR3 sequence: CASSAQGNTEAFF. CDR3 in DNA: TGTGCCAGCAGTGCTCAGGGGAACACTGAAGCTTTCTTT.

The rearrangement joins TRBV5-4 to TRBJ2-2; either TRBD1 or TRBD2 may fit D (5 bases each). Germline values: CDR1 SGHNT, CDR2 YYREEE (reference sequence). This CDR3 has 14 amino acids. V lost 4 bases and J 6 bases, leaving 13 bases between the germline ends. The CDR3 protein is CASSPGDVPGELFF. The CDR3 DNA sequence: TGTGCCAGCAGCCCCGGGGACGTTCCCGGGGAGCTGTTTTTT.

The rearrangement joins TRBV27 to TRBJ2-1; weak D call: TRBD2 (6 bases). The germline V gene encodes CDR1 MNHEY and CDR2 SMNVEV (reference sequence). V was shortened by 5 bases and J by 4 bases, with 18 bases between the two germline ends. This CDR3 region has 16 residues. The CDR3 nucleotides are TGTGCCAGCAGTCCTCGAACCGCGGGGCCTTACAATGAGCAGTTCTTC. It is translated as CASSPRTAGPYNEQFF.

This clone was recorded once. The genes are TRBV11-2 and TRBJ1-4; 10 bases are shared with TRBD1. Germline values: CDR1 SGHAT, CDR2 FQNNGV. V trimming: 1 base; J trimming: 7 bases; junction bases outside the gene matches: 3. This CDR3 has 15 residues. The CDR3 here is CASSLVGQGTEKLFF. In DNA, the CDR3 is TGTGCCAGCAGCTTAGTGGGACAGGGGACTGAAAAACTGTTTTTT.

J is TRBJ1-2 and V is TRBV28; 7 nucleotides align to TRBD1. CDR1 is MDHEN, CDR2 SYDVKM, per germline. The CDR3 totals 15 residues. J was trimmed by 6 bases and V by 3 bases; bases with no gene match: 10. The CDR3 sequence: CASSFGDREGHGYTF. The CDR3 nucleotides are TGTGCCAGCAGTTTTGGTGACAGGGAGGGTCATGGCTACACCTTC.

This clone was seen only once. The chain employs TRBV30 and TRBJ1-5, with unresolved D. The V end lost 2 bases, the J end lost 4 bases, and 18 bases lay between the germline ends. This CDR3 contains 16 residues. CDR1 is GTSNPN, CDR2 SVGIG, per germline (reference sequence). CDR3 region: CAWSYSGGFRNQPQHF. The CDR3 DNA is TGTGCCTGGAGTTACTCTGGAGGTTTTAGGAATCAGCCCCAGCATTTT.

A word on this clone: This sample includes further DNA sequences coding for the same CDR3. The V and J genes are TRBV5-1 and TRBJ2-5; D uncertain. The V and J ends lost 5 bases and 1 base respectively, with 3 bases between them. The CDR3 covers 11 residues. The germline V gene encodes CDR1 SGHRS and CDR2 YFSETQ. CDR3 nucleotide sequence: TGCGCCAGCAGGCGCCAAGAGACCCAGTACTTC. Its protein is CASRRQETQYF.

Comments on this clone: Other DNA sequences in this sample translate to the same CDR3. Here the CDR3 reads CASSLGLAGDNEQFF. The CDR3 DNA follows: TGCGCCAGCAGCTTGGGACTAGCGGGAGACAATGAGCAGTTCTTC. This rearrangement joins TRBV5-1 to TRBJ2-1, with TRBD2 matching 12 bases. V lost 0 bases to trimming and J lost 5 bases; unmatched junction nucleotides: 0. This CDR3 contains 15 residues. The V gene's germline CDR1 is SGHRS and CDR2 YFSETQ.

The chain uses TRBV18 and TRBJ2-7, with D possibly TRBD1 on 7 matching bases. The germline V gene encodes CDR1 KGHSH and CDR2 LQKENI. This CDR3 is 14 amino acids long. Trimming removed 6 bases at V and 6 bases at J, with 18 bases between. The CDR3 coding sequence is TGTGCCAGCTCCCCCTCGGCGCAGGGGGGCGAGCAGTACTTC. As protein: CASSPSAQGGEQYF.

The chain recombines TRBV2 with TRBJ2-4; TRBD2 aligns across 8 bases. V lost 3 bases and J lost 0; bases outside the gene matches: 4. The CDR3 consists of 16 residues. CDR1 and CDR2 (germline): SNHLY, FYNNEI. The CDR3 nucleotides are TGTGCCAGCAGTGAGCTAGCGGGTATAGCCAAAAACATTCAGTACTTC. It encodes CASSELAGIAKNIQYF.

The chain links TRBV5-4 to TRBJ2-7, with 11 bases matching TRBD1. V shed 3 bases, J shed 2 bases, and the junction held 7 bases outside the gene matches. Germline lookup yields CDR1 SGHNT and CDR2 YYREEE (reference sequence). This CDR3 spans 16 amino acids. CDR3 sequence reads: CASSSTGTGGTYEQYF. The CDR3 nucleotides read TGTGCCAGCAGCTCAACCGGGACAGGGGGAACCTACGAGCAGTACTTC.

This clone was picked up one time. This rearrangement joins TRBV2 to TRBJ1-2; D ambiguous. The CDR3 covers 12 residues. The V end lost 6 bases, the J end lost 2 bases, and 7 bases lay between the germline ends. The V gene's germline CDR1 is SNHLY and CDR2 FYNNEI. Here the CDR3 reads CASSPSNYGYTF. DNA of the CDR3: TGTGCCAGCAGCCCCTCAAACTATGGCTACACCTTC.

The chain carries TRBV6-1 and TRBJ1-3; D ambiguous. The length of the CDR3 is 13 residues. CDR1 is MNHNS, CDR2 SASEGT, per germline. V was trimmed by 2 bases and J by 10 bases, leaving 12 bases between them. CDR3 coding DNA: TGTGCCAGCAGTGAATACCACGGGGAAACCATATATTTT. Translating it yields CASSEYHGETIYF.

This chain connects TRBV10-2 to TRBJ2-7, with 11 positions matching TRBD1. The CDR3 runs to 14 residues. Per germline, CDR1 WSHSY and CDR2 SAAADI. Unmatched junction bases numbered 7, after V lost 6 bases and J lost 6 bases. The CDR3 protein is CASSRGTGGFEQYF. The CDR3, as DNA: TGCGCCAGCAGCAGGGGGACAGGGGGTTTCGAGCAGTACTTC.

This chain links TRBV5-1 with TRBJ2-2, with a weak D call TRBD2 (5 bases). The CDR3 is 16 residues long. V was pared by 4 bases and J by 0 bases, with 13 bases between. Germline CDR1 is SGHRS and CDR2 is YFSETQ. CDR3 DNA sequence: TGCGCCAGCAGCCTTCGCGGGCCGTCGAACACCGGGGAGCTGTTTTTT. Residues: CASSLRGPSNTGELFF.

This chain links TRBV25-1 with TRBJ2-3; the match to TRBD2 covers 7 bases. V was pared by 3 bases and J by 1 base, with 1 base of the junction left unmatched. The CDR3 is 14 amino acids. Looked up from germline, CDR1 is MGHDK and CDR2 is SYGVNS. DNA for the CDR3: TGTGCCAGCAGTGAGGGGGGGGGCACAGATACGCAGTATTTT. Its protein product is CASSEGGGTDTQYF.